A single TCR beta chain is shown here with its context. What it binds is not known. Per the germline V gene, CDR1 is LGHNA and CDR2 is YNFKEQ. The V gene lost 1 base and the J gene lost 3 bases, with 12 bases spanning the gap. The CDR3 length is 15 residues. This sample is drawn from a study of cytomegalovirus exposure and HLA in healthy donors. Study as a whole: Falling in the Caucasian-associated ancestry cluster were 81% of approximately 410 genotyped donors. General observations from the study: A missense variant in DCLRE1C was later tied to TCR beta V- and J-gene trimming. Within an earlier analysis, most TCR beta V segments proved productive either about 87% or about 30% of the time. Donors belonging to an Asian-associated ancestry cluster reportedly showed fewer N-insertions in productive TCRs than the roughly 700-donor mean, according to what a later analysis found.

This PCR relied on a set of 60 Vbeta primers and 13 Jbeta primers. The protocol was immunoSEQ multiplex PCR, while the TCRdb copy is restricted to in-frame clones and leaves out a portion. The sample includes some 140,000 clones, around three fifths of them seen just once. The chain has TRBV4-2 and TRBJ1-1, with D unresolved. This receptor was identified in a woman aged 40 to 49 in good health and CMV-seronegative. The sequencing sample was made of PBMCs. This CDR3 reads CASSQGTGGDTEAFF. DNA of the CDR3: TGTGCCAGCAGCCAAGGCACTGGCGGGGACACTGAAGCTTTCTTT.